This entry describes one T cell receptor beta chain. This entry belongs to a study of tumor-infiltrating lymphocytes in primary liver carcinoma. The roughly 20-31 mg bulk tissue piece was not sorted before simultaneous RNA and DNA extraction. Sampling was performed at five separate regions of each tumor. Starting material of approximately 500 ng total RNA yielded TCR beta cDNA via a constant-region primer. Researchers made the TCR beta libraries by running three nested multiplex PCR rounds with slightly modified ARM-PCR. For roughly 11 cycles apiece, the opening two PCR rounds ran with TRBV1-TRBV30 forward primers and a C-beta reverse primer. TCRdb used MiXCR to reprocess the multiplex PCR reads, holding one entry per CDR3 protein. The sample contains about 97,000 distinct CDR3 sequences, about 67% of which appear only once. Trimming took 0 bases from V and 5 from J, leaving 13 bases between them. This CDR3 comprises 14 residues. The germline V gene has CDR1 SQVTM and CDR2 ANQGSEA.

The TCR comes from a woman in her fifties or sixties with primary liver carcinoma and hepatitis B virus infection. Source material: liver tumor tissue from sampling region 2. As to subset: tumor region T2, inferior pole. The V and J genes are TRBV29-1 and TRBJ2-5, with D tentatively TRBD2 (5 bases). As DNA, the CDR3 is TGCAGCGTTGAAGATCGCCTAAGGAGGGAGACCCAGTACTTC. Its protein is CSVEDRLRRETQYF.